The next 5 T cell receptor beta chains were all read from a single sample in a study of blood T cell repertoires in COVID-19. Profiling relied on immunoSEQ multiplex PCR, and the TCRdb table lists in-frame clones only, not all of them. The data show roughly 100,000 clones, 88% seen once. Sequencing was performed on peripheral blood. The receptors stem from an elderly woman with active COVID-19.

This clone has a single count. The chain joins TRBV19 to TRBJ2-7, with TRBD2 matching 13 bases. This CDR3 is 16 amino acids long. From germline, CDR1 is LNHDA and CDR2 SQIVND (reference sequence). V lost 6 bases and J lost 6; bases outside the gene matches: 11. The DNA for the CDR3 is TGTGCCAGTAGCAATCCCGGGACTAGCGGGATTATCGAGCAGTACTTC. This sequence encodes CASSNPGTSGIIEQYF.

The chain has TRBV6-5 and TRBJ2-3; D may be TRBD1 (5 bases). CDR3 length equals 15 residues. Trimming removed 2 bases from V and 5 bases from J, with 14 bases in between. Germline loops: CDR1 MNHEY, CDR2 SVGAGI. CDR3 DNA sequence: TGTGCCAGCAGTTACGGCCCAGGACATAAAGATACGCAGTATTTT. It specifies CASSYGPGHKDTQYF.

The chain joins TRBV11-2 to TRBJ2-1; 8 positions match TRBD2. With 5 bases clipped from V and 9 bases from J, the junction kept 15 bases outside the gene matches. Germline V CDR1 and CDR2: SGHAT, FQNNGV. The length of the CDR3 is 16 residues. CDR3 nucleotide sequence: TGTGCCAGCAGCATGAACCCGGGACTAGTTGTAGCTGAGCAGTTCTTC. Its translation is CASSMNPGLVVAEQFF.

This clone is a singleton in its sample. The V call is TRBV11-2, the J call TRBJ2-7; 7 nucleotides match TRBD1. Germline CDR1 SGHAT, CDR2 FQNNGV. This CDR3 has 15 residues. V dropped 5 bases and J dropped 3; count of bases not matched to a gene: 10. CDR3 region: CASSPTDRSDYEQYF. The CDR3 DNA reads TGTGCCAGCAGCCCTACGGACAGGAGTGACTACGAGCAGTACTTC. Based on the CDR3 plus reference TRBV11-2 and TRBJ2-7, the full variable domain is EAGVAQSPRYKIIEKRQSVAFWCNPISGHATLYWYQQILGQGPKLLIQFQNNGVVDDSQLPKDRFSAERLKGVDSTLKIQPAKLEDSAVYLCASSPTDRSDYEQYFGPGTRLTVT.

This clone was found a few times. The CDR3 DNA reads as TGTGCCAGCAGTAGAACCAGGGCCTCCTACGAGCAGTACTTC. Translating it yields CASSRTRASYEQYF. The V and J genes are TRBV27 and TRBJ2-7, with D possibly matching TRBD1 (5 bases). Between the trimmed V and J ends, which lost 5 bases and 0 bases, there was a span of 11 bases. The CDR3 consists of 14 residues. Germline V gives CDR1 MNHEY, CDR2 SMNVEV (reference sequence).